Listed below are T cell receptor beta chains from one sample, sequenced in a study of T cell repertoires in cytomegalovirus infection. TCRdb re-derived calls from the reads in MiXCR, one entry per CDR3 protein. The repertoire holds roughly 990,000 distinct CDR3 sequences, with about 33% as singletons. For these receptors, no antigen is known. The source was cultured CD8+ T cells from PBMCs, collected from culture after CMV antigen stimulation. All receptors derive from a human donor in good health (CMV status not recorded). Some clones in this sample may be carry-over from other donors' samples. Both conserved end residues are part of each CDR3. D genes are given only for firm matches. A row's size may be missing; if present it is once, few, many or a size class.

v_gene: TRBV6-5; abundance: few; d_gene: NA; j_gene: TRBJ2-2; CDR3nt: TGTGCCAGCAGTCCCCCTTGGGATACAGGGAACACCGGGGAGCTGTTTTTT; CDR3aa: CASSPPWDTGNTGELFF
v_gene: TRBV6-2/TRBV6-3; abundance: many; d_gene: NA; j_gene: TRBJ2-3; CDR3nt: TGTGCCAGCAGTTATGGGGGGAGAAGCACAGATACGCAGTATTTT; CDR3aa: CASSYGGRSTDTQYF
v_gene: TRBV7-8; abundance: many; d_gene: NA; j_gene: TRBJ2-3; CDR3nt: TGTGCCAGCAGCTTACGGGAGGGGGCTACTAGCACAGATACGCAGTATTTT; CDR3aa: CASSLREGATSTDTQYF
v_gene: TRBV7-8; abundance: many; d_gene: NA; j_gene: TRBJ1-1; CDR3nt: TGTGCCAGCAGCCATAGGGGAAACACTGAAGCTTTCTTT; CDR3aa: CASSHRGNTEAFF
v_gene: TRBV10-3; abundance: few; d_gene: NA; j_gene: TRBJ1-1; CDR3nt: TGTGCCACCGCCCTCGTGAACAGCGGTGAAAACACTGAAGCTTTCTTT; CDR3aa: CATALVNSGENTEAFF
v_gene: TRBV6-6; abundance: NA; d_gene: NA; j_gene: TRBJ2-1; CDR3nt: TGTGCCAGCAGTCAAACCGGGCTAGGGATCTACAATGAGCAGTTCTTC; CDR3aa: CASSQTGLGIYNEQFF
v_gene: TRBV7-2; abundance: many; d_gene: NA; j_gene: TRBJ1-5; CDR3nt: TGTGCCAGCAGCTTAGCGCTCGGTAGCAATCAGCCCCAGCATTTT; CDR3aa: CASSLALGSNQPQHF
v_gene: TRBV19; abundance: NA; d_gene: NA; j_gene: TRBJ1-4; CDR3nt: TGTGCCAGTACCAGGACCCGCCTTTTTGGTGAAAAACTGTTTTTT; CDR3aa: CASTRTRLFGEKLFF
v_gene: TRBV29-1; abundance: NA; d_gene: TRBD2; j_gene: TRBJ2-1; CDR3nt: TGCAGCGCCATAGCGGGTGGGGCTGAGCAGTTCTTC; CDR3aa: CSAIAGGAEQFF
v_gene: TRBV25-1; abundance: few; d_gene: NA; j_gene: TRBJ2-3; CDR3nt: TGTGCCAGCAGAGCACGTCGAGGCACAGATACGCAGTATTTT; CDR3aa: CASRARRGTDTQYF
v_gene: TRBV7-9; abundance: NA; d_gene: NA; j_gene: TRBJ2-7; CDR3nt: TGTGCCAGCAGCCAGAGGGGGGGCTCCTACGAGCAGTACTTC; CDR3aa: CASSQRGGSYEQYF
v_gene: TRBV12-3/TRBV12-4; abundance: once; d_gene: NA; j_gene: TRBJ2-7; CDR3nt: TGTGCCAGCAGTTTAGGGGAGACGCTCGAGCAGTACTTC; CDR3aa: CASSLGETLEQYF
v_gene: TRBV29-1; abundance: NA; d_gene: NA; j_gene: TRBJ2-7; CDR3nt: TGCAGCGTTGAAGAAGTGGGGACAAAGTACGAGCAGTACTTC; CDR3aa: CSVEEVGTKYEQYF
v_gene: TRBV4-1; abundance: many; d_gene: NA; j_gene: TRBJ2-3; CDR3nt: TGCGCCAGCAGCCAAGAGGTGGGGCAGGCCACAGATACGCAGTATTTT; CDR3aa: CASSQEVGQATDTQYF
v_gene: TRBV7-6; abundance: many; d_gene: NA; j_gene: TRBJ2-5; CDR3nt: TGTGCCAGCAGCTTTCTCCTAGGTCGCCAAGAGACCCAGTACTTC; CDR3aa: CASSFLLGRQETQYF
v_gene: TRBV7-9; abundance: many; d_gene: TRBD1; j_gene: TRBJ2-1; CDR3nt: TGTGCCAGCAGCCTGACAGGGAATGAGCAGTTCTTC; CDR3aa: CASSLTGNEQFF
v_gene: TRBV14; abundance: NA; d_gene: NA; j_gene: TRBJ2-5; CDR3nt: TGTGCCAGCAGCCAGGTGGGATATGAGGAGACCCAGTACTTC; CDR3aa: CASSQVGYEETQYF
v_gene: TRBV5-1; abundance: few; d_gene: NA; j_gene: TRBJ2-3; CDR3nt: TGCGCCAGCAGCCCTGAAGTCAGGCGCACAGATACGCAGTATTTT; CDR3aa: CASSPEVRRTDTQYF
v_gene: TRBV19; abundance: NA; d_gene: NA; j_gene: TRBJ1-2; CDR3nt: TGTGCCAGTAGTCGAACACCGTTCAATGGCTACACCTTC; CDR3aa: CASSRTPFNGYTF
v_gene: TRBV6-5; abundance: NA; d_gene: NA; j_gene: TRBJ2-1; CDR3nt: TGTGCCAGCTGTCCTACAGGATACAATGAGCAGTTCTTC; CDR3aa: CASCPTGYNEQFF
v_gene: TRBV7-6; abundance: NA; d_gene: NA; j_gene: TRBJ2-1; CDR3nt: TGTGCCAGCAGCTTATCACACGTGCAGGTCTTC; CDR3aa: CASSLSHVQVF
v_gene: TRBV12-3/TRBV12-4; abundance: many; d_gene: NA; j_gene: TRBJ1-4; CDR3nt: TGTGCCAGCAGTTTGAACAATCTGGATAAACTGTTTTTT; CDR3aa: CASSLNNLDKLFF
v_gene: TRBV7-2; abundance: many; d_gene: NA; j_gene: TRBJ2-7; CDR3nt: TGTGCCAGCAGCTCCGCCGGCCCCTACGAGCAGTACTTC; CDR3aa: CASSSAGPYEQYF
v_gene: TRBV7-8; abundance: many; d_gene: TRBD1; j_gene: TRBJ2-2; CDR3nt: TGTGCCAGCAGCTCTCCGGGACAGGGGGCCGGGGAGCTGTTTTTT; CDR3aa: CASSSPGQGAGELFF
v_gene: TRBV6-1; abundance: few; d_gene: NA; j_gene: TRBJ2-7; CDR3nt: TGTGCCAGCAGTGAAGCGGAGGGCCTCTACGAGCAGTACTTT; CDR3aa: CASSEAEGLYEQYF
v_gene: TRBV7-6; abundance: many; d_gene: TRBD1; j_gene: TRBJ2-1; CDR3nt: TGTGCCAGCAGCCATTCCGGGACAGGGGGTTACAATGAGCAGTTCTTC; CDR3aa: CASSHSGTGGYNEQFF
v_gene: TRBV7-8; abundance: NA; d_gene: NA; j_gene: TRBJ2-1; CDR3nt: TGTGTCAGCACCCTAGCCGGGCAGGCCTCCAATGAGCAGTTCTTC; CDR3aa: CVSTLAGQASNEQFF
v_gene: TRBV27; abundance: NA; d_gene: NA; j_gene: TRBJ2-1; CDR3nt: TGTGCCAGCCACTTGGGGGATGAGCAGTTCTTC; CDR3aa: CASHLGDEQFF
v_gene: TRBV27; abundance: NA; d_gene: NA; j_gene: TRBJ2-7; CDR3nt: TGTGCCAGCAGTTTTGGTGGGAAATCCTACGAGCAGTACTTC; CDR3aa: CASSFGGKSYEQYF
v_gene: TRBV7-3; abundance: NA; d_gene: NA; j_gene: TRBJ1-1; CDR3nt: TGTGCCAGCAGCTTAACGGCCTCCCGACGAGGGGTGGGCACTGAAGCTTTCTTT; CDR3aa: CASSLTASRRGVGTEAFF
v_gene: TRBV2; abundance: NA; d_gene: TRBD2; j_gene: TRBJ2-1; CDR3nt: TGTGCCAGCACCGAAGAGGGACTAGCGGGGCGGGTCAATGAGCAGTTCTTC; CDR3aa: CASTEEGLAGRVNEQFF
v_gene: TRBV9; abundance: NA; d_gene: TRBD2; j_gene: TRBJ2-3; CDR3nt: TGTGCCAGCAGCGCCGCTAGCGGGGGGGCAAAAGATACGCAGTATTTT; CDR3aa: CASSAASGGAKDTQYF
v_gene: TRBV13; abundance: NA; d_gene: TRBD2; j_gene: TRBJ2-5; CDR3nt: TGTGCCAGCGGTGACCGTAGCGGGGGGCCCGGCGGGGAGACCCAGTACTTC; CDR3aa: CASGDRSGGPGGETQYF
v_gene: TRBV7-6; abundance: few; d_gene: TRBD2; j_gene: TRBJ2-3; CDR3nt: TGTGCCAGCAGCTGGGGACTAGCGGTGGATAGGGATACGCAGTATTTT; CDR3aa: CASSWGLAVDRDTQYF
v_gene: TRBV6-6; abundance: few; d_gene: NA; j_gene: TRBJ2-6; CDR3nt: TGTGCCAGCTACCAGACAGTATACTCTGGGGCCAACGTCCTGACTTTC; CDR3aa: CASYQTVYSGANVLTF
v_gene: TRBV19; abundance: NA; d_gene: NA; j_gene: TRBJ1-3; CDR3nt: TGTGCCAGTAGTATAGGGGCCATCTCTGGAAACACCATATATTTT; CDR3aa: CASSIGAISGNTIYF
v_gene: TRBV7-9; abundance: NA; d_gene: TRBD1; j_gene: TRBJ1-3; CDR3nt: TGTGCCAGCAGCTTAGTCCCCCCCATATCTCCCGCGGGACAGAAAGACTCTGGAAACACCATATATTTT; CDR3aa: CASSLVPPISPAGQKDSGNTIYF
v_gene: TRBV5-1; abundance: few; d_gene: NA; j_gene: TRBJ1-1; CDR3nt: TGCGCCAGCAGCTTGGATTTGGCGGGCCCCGAAGCTTTCTTT; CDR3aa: CASSLDLAGPEAFF
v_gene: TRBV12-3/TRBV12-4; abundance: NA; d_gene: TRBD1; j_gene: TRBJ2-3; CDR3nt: TGTGCCAGCGTCGAGACAGGGGGCTGGAGCACAGATACGCAGTATTTT; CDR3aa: CASVETGGWSTDTQYF
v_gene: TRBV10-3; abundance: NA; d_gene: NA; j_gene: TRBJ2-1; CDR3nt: TGTGCCTCCCAGGGTCGTGAGCAGTTCTTC; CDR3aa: CASQGREQFF
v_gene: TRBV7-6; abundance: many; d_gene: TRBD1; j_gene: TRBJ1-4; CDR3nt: TGTGCCAGCAGCGGGACAGAGATGAATGAAAAACTGTTTTTT; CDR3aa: CASSGTEMNEKLFF
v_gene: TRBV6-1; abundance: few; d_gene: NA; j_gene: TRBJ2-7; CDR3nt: TGTGCCAGCAGCCATCTGTCCGTCTTAACCTCCTACGAGCAGTACTTC; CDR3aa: CASSHLSVLTSYEQYF
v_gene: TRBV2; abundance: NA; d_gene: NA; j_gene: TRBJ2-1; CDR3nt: TGTGCCAGTACCGAAGGGCGGACTCGCTCCTACAATGAGCAGTTCTTC; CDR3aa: CASTEGRTRSYNEQFF
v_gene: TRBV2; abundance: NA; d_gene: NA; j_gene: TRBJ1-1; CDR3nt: TGTGCCCGCAGTGTACAGGTGACCACTGAAGCTTTCTTT; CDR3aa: CARSVQVTTEAFF
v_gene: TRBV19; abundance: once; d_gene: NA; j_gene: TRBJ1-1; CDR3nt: TGTGCCAGTAGTATAACGGTGGGGCAGAACACTGAAGCTTTCTTT; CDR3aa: CASSITVGQNTEAFF
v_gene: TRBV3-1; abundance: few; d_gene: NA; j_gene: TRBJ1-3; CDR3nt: TGTGCCAGCAGCCAAGATGGCGGGGCTGGAAACACCATATATTTT; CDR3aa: CASSQDGGAGNTIYF
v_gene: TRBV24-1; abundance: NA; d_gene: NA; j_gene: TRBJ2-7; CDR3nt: TGTGCCACCAGGATACCTCGGGACTCCTCCTACGAGCAGTACTTC; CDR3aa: CATRIPRDSSYEQYF
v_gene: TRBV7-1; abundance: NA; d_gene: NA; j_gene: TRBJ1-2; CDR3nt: TGTACCAGCAGTTCCGGGGGGGCCTATGGCTACACCTTC; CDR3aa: CTSSSGGAYGYTF